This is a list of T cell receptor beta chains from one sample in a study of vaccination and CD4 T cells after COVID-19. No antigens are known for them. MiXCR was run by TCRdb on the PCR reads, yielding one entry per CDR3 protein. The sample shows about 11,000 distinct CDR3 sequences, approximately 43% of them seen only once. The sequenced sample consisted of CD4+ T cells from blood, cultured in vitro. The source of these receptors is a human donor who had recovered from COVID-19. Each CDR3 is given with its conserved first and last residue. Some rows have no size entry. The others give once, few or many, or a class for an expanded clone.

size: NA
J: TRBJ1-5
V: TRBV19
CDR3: CATQRQGGNQPQHF

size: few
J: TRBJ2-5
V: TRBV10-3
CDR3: CAISRGGETQYF

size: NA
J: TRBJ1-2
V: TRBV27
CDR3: CASSFTGRPYYGYTF

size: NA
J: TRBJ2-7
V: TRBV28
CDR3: CASSLAGYEQYF

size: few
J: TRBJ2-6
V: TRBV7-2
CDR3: CASSYRGSGANVLTF

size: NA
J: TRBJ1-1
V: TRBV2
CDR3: CASSAGYTEAFF

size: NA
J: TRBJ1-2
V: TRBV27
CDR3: CASSLKGWWDSPNYGYTF

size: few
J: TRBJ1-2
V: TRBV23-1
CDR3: CASSQVPGQSNYGYTF

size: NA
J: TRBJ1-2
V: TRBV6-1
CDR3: CASTLTRTYYGYTF

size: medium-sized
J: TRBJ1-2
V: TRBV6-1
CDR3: CASSEGASSWGKANYGYTF